These T cell receptor beta chains were read from a single sample in a study of beta chain features in type 1 diabetes. Measured with immunoSEQ multiplex PCR; TCRdb has only the in-frame clones, and not every one. The sample includes 500,000 to 650,000 clones, around an eighth seen only once; the top ten take around 0.12%. Sequenced material: naive CD4+ T cells from blood. The source of these receptors is a man aged 25-45 years with type 1 diabetes. CDR3s include the opening cysteine and the closing phenylalanine or tryptophan. D genes are given only for firm matches. Clone size, where shown, is once, few, many, or a class for clones that have expanded.

.	few	TRBJ2-3	13	TRBV4-2	CASSLKKDDTQYF	TGTGCCAGCAGCCTCAAAAAAGACGATACGCAGTATTTT
.	few	TRBJ2-5	14	TRBV7-2	CASSPNLSQETQYF	TGTGCCAGCAGCCCCAACCTTTCCCAAGAGACCCAGTACTTC
TRBD1	few	TRBJ1-5	14	TRBV10-2	CASSSGQGNQPQHF	TGCGCCAGCAGTTCCGGACAGGGGAATCAGCCCCAGCATTTT
TRBD1	few	TRBJ2-5	13	TRBV29-1	CSVDGQGVKTQYF	TGCAGCGTAGATGGACAGGGCGTAAAGACCCAGTACTTC
.	.	TRBJ1-3	14	TRBV7-8	CASSLVELGNTIYF	TGTGCCAGCAGCTTAGTGGAGCTCGGAAACACCATATATTTT
.	.	TRBJ2-7	13	TRBV6-5	CASSQRSSYEQYF	TGTGCCAGCAGCCAGCGGAGCTCCTACGAGCAGTACTTC
.	.	TRBJ1-2	13	TRBV14	CASSLEGTYGYTF	TGTGCCAGCAGCCTGGAAGGTACCTATGGCTACACCTTC
.	.	TRBJ2-1	12	TRBV18	CASSTEQGEAFF	TGTGCCAGCTCAACTGAGCAGGGTGAAGCGTTCTTC
.	.	TRBJ2-1	12	TRBV19	CASSIEGYGQFF	TGTGCCAGTAGTATAGAAGGATATGGGCAGTTCTTC
.	few	TRBJ2-1	14	TRBV9	CASSVERRGNEQFF	TGTGCCAGCAGCGTAGAACGGCGGGGCAATGAGCAGTTCTTC
TRBD2	.	TRBJ2-3	16	TRBV5-1	CASSIGTSGDSDTQYF	TGCGCCAGCAGCATAGGGACTAGCGGGGACTCAGATACGCAGTATTTT
.	few	TRBJ2-7	12	TRBV2	CASTGIGYEQYF	TGTGCCAGCACAGGGATCGGGTACGAGCAGTACTTC
TRBD2	.	TRBJ2-3	17	TRBV5-1	CASSPPVVAGGSDTQYF	TGCGCCAGCAGCCCCCCGGTGGTAGCGGGAGGATCAGATACGCAGTATTTT
.	.	TRBJ2-1	16	TRBV18	CASSPPSRFSYNEQFF	TGTGCCAGCTCACCACCGTCACGGTTCTCCTACAATGAGCAGTTCTTC
.	.	TRBJ1-6	15	TRBV29-1	CSVEPRILYNSPLHF	TGCAGCGTTGAACCCAGGATTCTCTATAATTCACCCCTCCACTTT
TRBD2	.	TRBJ2-3	15	TRBV9	CASSEGLAGVDTQYF	TGTGCCAGCAGCGAGGGACTAGCGGGGGTAGATACGCAGTATTTT
.	few	TRBJ1-2	14	TRBV28	CASTGLPRLYGYTF	TGTGCCAGTACCGGACTGCCCCGGCTTTATGGCTACACCTTC
.	few	TRBJ1-6	15	TRBV29-1	CSVESAPLGGSPLHF	TGCAGCGTTGAATCGGCCCCTCTCGGGGGATCACCCCTCCACTTT
.	.	TRBJ2-7	15	TRBV2	CASSESDVRAYEQYF	TGTGCCAGCAGTGAATCGGACGTCAGGGCCTACGAGCAGTACTTC
TRBD1	few	TRBJ2-7	12	TRBV7-9	CASSSTGSEQYF	TGTGCCAGCAGCTCGACAGGGTCCGAGCAGTACTTC
.	few	TRBJ2-3	13	TRBV25-1	CASSELRQGTQYF	TGTGCCAGCAGTGAATTACGGCAGGGGACGCAGTATTTT
.	.	TRBJ2-3	15	TRBV4-3	CASSQQQGLTDTQYF	TGCGCCAGCAGCCAACAACAGGGCTTGACAGATACGCAGTATTTT
TRBD2	few	TRBJ2-1	16	TRBV14	CASRKTSGESYNEQFF	TGTGCCAGCAGAAAGACTAGCGGCGAATCCTACAATGAGCAGTTCTTC
.	once	TRBJ1-2	14	TRBV7-2	CASSPPGLGYGYTF	TGTGCCAGCAGCCCCCCGGGCCTGGGGTATGGCTACACCTTC
.	.	TRBJ2-7	16	TRBV6-5	CASSYSRPGAPYEQYF	TGTGCCAGCAGTTACTCGAGACCGGGGGCCCCCTACGAGCAGTACTTC
.	few	TRBJ2-5	13	TRBV28	CASSRTYQETQYF	TGTGCCAGCAGTCGGACGTACCAAGAGACCCAGTACTTC
.	.	TRBJ2-7	8	TRBV11-3	CASSSGYF	TGTGCCAGCAGCAGCGGATACTTC
TRBD2	.	TRBJ2-3	14	TRBV6-1	CASSVAGGTDTQYF	TGTGCCAGCAGTGTGGCGGGGGGCACAGATACGCAGTATTTT
.	.	TRBJ1-6	13	TRBV7-2	CASSRPGASPLHF	TGTGCCAGCAGCCGCCCAGGGGCTTCACCCCTCCACTTT
TRBD1	.	TRBJ1-1	13	TRBV5-1	CASRGTENTEAFF	TGCGCCAGCAGGGGGACAGAGAACACTGAAGCTTTCTTT
TRBD1	few	TRBJ1-5	14	TRBV19	CASTFDRGHQPQHF	TGTGCCAGTACCTTCGACAGGGGGCATCAGCCCCAGCATTTT
.	few	TRBJ2-7	11	TRBV7-2	CASSSYYEQYF	TGTGCCAGCAGCTCGTACTACGAGCAGTACTTC
TRBD2	.	TRBJ2-5	15	TRBV7-2	CASSLGGTSGETQYF	TGTGCCAGCAGCTTGGGCGGGACTAGCGGGGAGACCCAGTACTTC
.	few	TRBJ1-2	14	TRBV9	CASSVTGRDYGYTF	TGTGCCAGCAGCGTGACAGGAAGAGACTATGGCTACACCTTC
.	.	TRBJ2-7	13	TRBV28	CASSRDGSYEQYF	TGTGCCAGCAGCCGGGACGGCTCCTACGAGCAGTACTTC
.	few	TRBJ2-7	13	TRBV28	CASTITGRREQYF	TGTGCCAGCACCATAACAGGGCGTCGGGAGCAGTACTTC
TRBD2	.	TRBJ2-6	19	TRBV4-3	CASSRGLAGGISGANVLTF	TGCGCCAGCAGCCGCGGGCTAGCGGGGGGGATCTCTGGGGCCAACGTCCTGACTTTC
.	few	TRBJ2-3	11	TRBV29-1	CSSAGRDTQYF	TGCAGCTCCGCCGGTAGAGATACGCAGTATTTT
TRBD1	.	TRBJ1-3	16	TRBV25-1	CASSEGTGGLGNTIYF	TGTGCCAGCAGTGAGGGGACAGGGGGCCTTGGAAACACCATATATTTT
.	.	TRBJ1-5	12	TRBV7-2	CASSLGNQPQHF	TGTGCCAGCAGCCTCGGGAATCAGCCCCAGCATTTT
.	few	TRBJ1-4	13	TRBV7-2	CASSPGQNEKLFF	TGTGCCAGCAGCCCCGGACAGAATGAAAAACTGTTTTTT
.	.	TRBJ1-5	15	TRBV9	CASSVDAGYNQPQHF	TGTGCCAGCAGCGTAGACGCGGGGTACAATCAGCCCCAGCATTTT
.	.	TRBJ1-1	14	TRBV4-3	CASSRGERNTEAFF	TGCGCCAGCAGCAGGGGTGAGAGGAACACTGAAGCTTTCTTT
.	few	TRBJ2-1	15	TRBV7-3	CASSFVATGRDEQFF	TGTGCCAGCAGCTTTGTAGCGACAGGGAGGGATGAGCAGTTCTTC
TRBD2	.	TRBJ2-2	15	TRBV7-2	CASSLVTSGTGELFF	TGTGCCAGCAGCTTAGTCACTAGCGGGACCGGGGAGCTGTTTTTT
.	.	TRBJ1-6	14	TRBV28	CASYPPPGGSPLHF	TGTGCCAGCTATCCCCCCCCGGGTGGGTCACCCCTCCACTTT
.	few	TRBJ2-2	13	TRBV6-1	CASIADSSRELFF	TGTGCCAGCATTGCGGACAGCTCGAGGGAGCTGTTTTTT
TRBD2	few	TRBJ2-7	16	TRBV7-2	CASSFFSGGDLYEQYF	TGTGCCAGCAGCTTCTTTAGCGGGGGGGACTTATACGAGCAGTACTTC
TRBD1	few	TRBJ1-2	16	TRBV5-1	CASSPIQGDHNYGYTF	TGCGCCAGCAGCCCAATTCAGGGGGATCACAACTATGGCTACACCTTC
.	.	TRBJ1-2	14	TRBV5-4	CASSFADSNYGYTF	TGTGCCAGCAGCTTTGCCGACAGTAACTATGGCTACACCTTC
TRBD1	.	TRBJ1-1	14	TRBV7-2	CASSYGQGPTEAFF	TGTGCCAGCAGCTACGGACAGGGCCCAACTGAAGCTTTCTTT
TRBD1	.	TRBJ2-5	15	TRBV18	CASSPGTGLQETQYF	TGTGCCAGCTCACCCGGGACAGGACTCCAAGAGACCCAGTACTTC
.	few	TRBJ1-1	13	TRBV29-1	CSVVDGSNTEAFF	TGCAGCGTTGTTGACGGTTCGAACACTGAAGCTTTCTTT
.	few	TRBJ2-7	14	TRBV30	CAWSSTDRSYEQYF	TGTGCCTGGAGTTCCACGGACCGCTCCTACGAGCAGTACTTC
.	few	TRBJ2-2	11	TRBV19	CASSITRELFF	TGTGCCAGTAGTATAACCAGGGAGCTGTTTTTT
.	.	TRBJ1-4	14	TRBV9	CASSRAMAGEKLFF	TGTGCCAGCAGCCGGGCCATGGCGGGTGAAAAACTGTTTTTT
.	few	TRBJ2-7	14	TRBV28	CASSLGGALYEQYF	TGTGCCAGCAGTTTAGGGGGGGCTCTGTACGAGCAGTACTTC
TRBD2	.	TRBJ2-5	16	TRBV7-2	CASRNSGGTSRRTQYF	TGTGCCAGCCGAAATAGCGGCGGGACTAGCAGGAGGACCCAGTACTTC
.	.	TRBJ1-4	12	TRBV29-1	CSVDAPNGKLFF	TGCAGCGTTGACGCCCCGAACGGAAAACTGTTTTTT